The entry below describes one T cell receptor beta chain. The antigen remains undetermined. Template switching introduced a universal primer site, and the cDNA bore unique molecular identifiers. TCRdb passed the 5' RACE reads through MiXCR, listing each CDR3 protein once. Seen here are fewer than 350,000 distinct CDR3 sequences, approximately 8% observed once, and the top ten hold roughly 2.1%. The sample belongs to a study of identical twins. General study results and limits: The study found weaker excess twin sharing in beta out-of-frame sequences.

The CDR3 length is 14 residues. Trimming left V 3 bases short and J 7 bases short, with 16 bases between. CDR1 and CDR2 (germline): DFQATT, SNEGSKA (reference sequence). These data also formed part of another study, on yellow fever vaccine responses in identical twins.

Sequenced material: memory (CD45RO+) T cells sorted from blood. The rearrangement uses TRBV20-1 and TRBJ2-1; a weak D match, TRBD2 (7 bases). The receptor was isolated from a woman aged 18-29 years in good health. For the CDR3, the DNA is TGCAGTGCTAGTAGTGCGGGGGCCGTGAATGAGCAGTTCTTC. Translating gives CSASSAGAVNEQFF.